A single sample gave rise to the 19 T cell receptor beta chains below, sequenced in a study of T cell clonality in common variable immunodeficiency. Produced via immunoSEQ multiplex PCR; TCRdb's table is partial and in-frame only. This table holds 50,000 or so clones with no singletons; the top ten claim about 5.9%. The source material was peripheral blood mononuclear cells. The receptors here all came from a person aged 18 to 75 in good health.

This clone has a count of ten or more. The read ends 3 residues shy of where the CDR3 ends; the end is completed using the germline J gene. The chain uses TRBV7-8 and TRBJ1-2; no definite D call. Germline V gives CDR1 SGHVS, CDR2 FQNEAQ. The CDR3 runs 14 residues. The CDR3 is CASSLARAASGYTF. The CDR3 DNA, read in part, is TGTGCCAGCAGCTTAGCCCGCGCGGCTTCCGGC.

This clone has a count of ten or more. The read comes to an end 3 residues before the CDR3 does, leaving the germline J gene to fill in the end. This chain uses TRBV9 with TRBJ2-3, with 9 bases fitting TRBD2. In germline, CDR1 is SGDLS, CDR2 YYNGEE. J gave up 5 bases and V 0 bases, and 4 bases lay outside the gene matches. The CDR3 is 15 residues long. The sequenced part of the CDR3 DNA is TGTGCCAGCAGCGTAGTGGGACTAGCAGGAGATACG. It codes for CASSVVGLAGDT. The full CDR3 protein is CASSVVGLAGDTQYF.

In this sample, this clone turned up many times. The read terminates 3 residues ahead of where the CDR3 ends, so the germline J gene completes it. The identical CDR3 is also encoded by other nucleotide sequences in the sample. The chain has TRBV7-9 and TRBJ1-1; D gene uncertain. V shed 2 bases and J shed 0 bases, with 10 bases lying between them. This CDR3 contains 15 residues. Germline CDR1 reads SEHNR; CDR2 reads FQNEAQ (reference sequence). CDR3 protein: CASSLLSGLNTEAFF. Partial CDR3 DNA: TGTGCCAGCAGCTTATTAAGCGGGCTGAACACTGAA.

Many counts were recorded for this clone. The read terminates 3 residues ahead of where the CDR3 ends, so the germline J gene completes it. The chain is built from TRBV2 and TRBJ1-5; D unclear. Germline-derived CDR1 and CDR2 are SNHLY and FYNNEI. This CDR3 region has 14 residues. V was shortened by 7 bases and J by 7 bases, with 17 bases between the two germline ends. CDR3 DNA (partial): TGTGCCAGCACCCCGAGAGAGCGCTCACAGCCC. Its translation: CASTPRERSQP. The entire CDR3 sequence reads CASTPRERSQPQHF.

This clone occurred many times. The CDR3 region is CASRPDTVAKNIQYF. The sequenced part of the CDR3 DNA is TGTGCCAGCAGGCCCGACACAGTAGCCAAAAACATT. V gene TRBV6-2 or TRBV6-3 combines with J gene TRBJ2-4; D ambiguous. The read halts 3 residues ahead of the CDR3 end, with the missing end drawn from the germline J gene. Between the trimmed V and J ends, which lost 6 bases and 0 bases, there was a span of 12 bases. The germline V gene encodes CDR1 MNHEY and CDR2 SVGEGT. CDR3 size: 15 residues.

About this clone itself: Since a much larger clone is just one base distant, this may be a read error. The read is 3 residues too short to cover the CDR3 end, so that end is filled in from the germline J gene. The sample contains more than one DNA sequence encoding this CDR3. The gene calls are TRBV2 and TRBJ1-3; D remains unclear. This CDR3 comprises 13 residues. Germline assignment: CDR1 SNHLY and CDR2 FYNNEI. The CDR3 protein is CASRRGSGNTIYF. The sequenced part of the CDR3 DNA is TGTGCCAGCAGAAGAGGGTCCGGAAACACA.

This clone was detected ten times or more. The read terminates 3 residues ahead of where the CDR3 ends, so the germline J gene completes it. The chain uses TRBV5-1 and TRBJ2-7, with 14 nucleotides matching TRBD2. This CDR3 region has 18 residues. J lost 1 base, V lost 4 bases, and 10 bases had no gene match. Germline CDR1 is SGHRS and CDR2 is YFSETQ. The sequenced part of the CDR3 DNA is TGCGCCAGCAGCGGTACCGGGACTAGCGGGGGATTTTCCTACGAG. Its translation is CASSGTGTSGGFSYE. The CDR3 in full is CASSGTGTSGGFSYEQYF. Drawing the rest from reference TRBV5-1 and TRBJ2-7, the complete variable domain is KAGVTQTPRYLIKTRGQQVTLSCSPISGHRSVSWYQQTPGQGLQFLFEYFSETQRNKGNFPGRFSGRQFSNSRSEMNVSTLELGDSALYLCASSGTGTSGGFSYEQYFGPGTRLTVT.

This clone was seen many times. The sequence runs out 3 residues before the end of the CDR3; the remainder is reconstructed from the germline J gene. This sequence joins TRBV20-1 and TRBJ2-3; the D gene is possibly TRBD2 (6 bases). V was cut by 0 bases and J by 6 bases, with 25 bases left in between. CDR1 and CDR2 (germline): DFQATT, SNEGSKA (reference sequence). The CDR3 spans 18 residues. The CDR3: CSARDLLGGGTGRDTQYF. The DNA read from the CDR3 is TGCAGTGCTAGAGATCTATTGGGTGGGGGGACGGGCAGGGATACG.

This clone was detected ten times or more. The CDR3 is cut off 3 residues early in the read; its end comes from the germline J gene. V and J are TRBV2 and TRBJ2-5, with D possibly matching TRBD1 (6 bases). The CDR3 length is 16 residues. The V end was cut by 4 bases, the J end by 0 bases, with 15 bases between. Germline CDR1 and CDR2: SNHLY and FYNNEI. The CDR3 sequence is CASSAGQLTYQETQYF. CDR3 DNA, as far as it was read: TGTGCCAGCAGTGCCGGACAGCTAACGTACCAAGAGACC.

This clone was counted many times. The read comes to an end 3 residues before the CDR3 does, leaving the germline J gene to fill in the end. The chain carries TRBV4-1 and TRBJ1-2, with 8 bases lining up with TRBD1. This CDR3 has 15 residues. Germline assignment: CDR1 MGHRA and CDR2 YSYEKL. V shed 2 bases and J 0 bases; nucleotides not matched to a gene: 2. The sequenced CDR3 bases are TGCGCCAGCAGCCAAACAGGGGGGACTAACTATGGC. As protein: CASSQTGGTNYG. The entire CDR3 protein is CASSQTGGTNYGYTF.

This clone was picked up many times. Read sequence stops 3 residues before the CDR3 end, and the germline J gene provides the missing end. The rearrangement links TRBV19 to TRBJ1-6; 8 bases fit TRBD1. Trimming took 7 bases from V and 8 from J; bases not matched to a gene: 7. The length of the CDR3 is 14 residues. The germline V gene encodes CDR1 LNHDA and CDR2 SQIVND (reference sequence). The sequenced part of the CDR3 DNA is TGTGCCAGTAAGGACAGGGCCGTATATTCACCC. Amino acids: CASKDRAVYSP. Given in full, the CDR3 is CASKDRAVYSPLHF.

This clone was counted many times. CDR3 amino acids: CASSPQVFTDTQYF. The part of the CDR3 DNA that was read is TGTGCCAGCTCACCTCAGGTTTTCACAGATACG. This chain links TRBV18 with TRBJ2-3; D not certain. The read stops 3 residues short of the end of the CDR3; the missing end is completed from the germline J gene. Germline V gene lookup returns CDR1 KGHSH and CDR2 LQKENI. CDR3 length: 14 amino acids. Trimming cost V 3 bases and J 2 bases, with 9 bases left between them.

There are many counts of this clone. The sequence runs out 3 residues before the end of the CDR3; the remainder is reconstructed from the germline J gene. This sequence joins TRBV29-1 and TRBJ2-1; D is possibly TRBD1 (7 bases). V lost 7 bases, J lost 1 base, and 17 bases lay in between. The length of the CDR3 is 15 residues. Germline CDR1 is SQVTM and CDR2 is ANQGSEA. CDR3 DNA (partial): TGCAGCGCAGCAGGGGGGTCTGGTTCCTACAATGAG. It yields the protein CSAAGGSGSYNE. In full, the CDR3 is CSAAGGSGSYNEQFF.

This clone was counted ten times or more. Sequencing ends 3 residues short of the CDR3 end; the germline J gene provides the rest. V usage is TRBV19 and J usage is TRBJ2-2; 9 bases line up with TRBD2. The CDR3 runs 16 residues. Germline lookup yields CDR1 LNHDA and CDR2 SQIVND (reference sequence). Trimming at V came to 9 bases and at J to 2 bases, leaving 10 bases not matched to a gene. The CDR3 loop is CASLEWLAGNTGELFF. Partial CDR3 DNA: TGTGCCAGCCTGGAGTGGCTAGCGGGAAACACCGGGGAG.

Concerning this clone itself: The CDR3 extends 3 residues past the end of the read, so its final part is completed from the germline J gene. The chain has TRBV2 and TRBJ1-1; D is perhaps TRBD1 (6 bases). The CDR3 totals 16 residues. Germline V gene data show CDR1 as SNHLY and CDR2 as FYNNEI. Trimming stripped 0 bases from V and 3 bases from J, with 14 bases between. CDR3 sequence: CASSEARLGGDTEAFF. The sequenced part of the CDR3 DNA is TGTGCCAGCAGTGAAGCGAGGTTAGGGGGGGACACTGAA.

This clone was counted ten times or more. The read is 3 residues too short to cover the CDR3 end, so that end is filled in from the germline J gene. V and J are TRBV19 and TRBJ1-2; a possible D gene is TRBD1 (5 bases). Germline lookup yields CDR1 LNHDA and CDR2 SQIVND (reference sequence). This CDR3 is 14 amino acids long. V shed 5 bases and J shed 3 bases, with 13 bases lying between them. The CDR3 spells CASSADNIDYGYTF. The sequenced part of the CDR3 DNA is TGTGCCAGTAGTGCGGACAACATAGACTATGGC.

This clone was counted ten times or more. From the germline J gene comes the end of the CDR3, since the read stops 3 residues before it. The chain couples TRBV6-2 or TRBV6-3 to TRBJ2-2, with D possibly TRBD2 on 5 matching bases. The germline V gene has CDR1 MNHEY and CDR2 SVGEGT. The CDR3 consists of 13 residues. V shed 6 bases and J shed 4 bases, with 9 bases lying between them. The CDR3 protein is CASRVDSTGELFF. Partial CDR3 DNA: TGTGCCAGCAGAGTGGACTCCACCGGGGAG.

There are many counts of this clone. The CDR3 end lies 3 residues beyond the end of the read and is filled in from the germline J gene. The chain carries TRBV12-3 or TRBV12-4 and TRBJ1-6; 7 positions match TRBD1. V lost 7 bases to trimming and J lost 7 bases; unmatched junction nucleotides: 7. This CDR3 spans 14 amino acids. The CDR3 DNA, read in part, is TGTGCCAGCACCGGGACAGAATTAAATTCACCC. This translates into CASTGTELNSP. In full, the CDR3 reads CASTGTELNSPLHF.

CDR3 loop: CASSLADGQGAETQYF. The DNA read from the CDR3 is TGCGCCAGCAGCTTGGCCGATGGACAGGGGGCAGAGACC. The chain uses TRBV5-1 and TRBJ2-5; 11 bases are shared with TRBD1. From the germline J gene comes the end of the CDR3, since the read stops 3 residues before it. The CDR3 length is 16 residues. J lost 4 bases, V lost 0 bases, and 5 bases had no gene match. Per germline, CDR1 SGHRS and CDR2 YFSETQ.